The rows below give T cell receptor beta chains drawn from one sample of a study of blood T cell repertoires in COVID-19. The data were produced by immunoSEQ multiplex PCR, yet TCRdb's version contains in-frame clones alone and is incomplete. The sample has roughly 200,000 clones, approximately 82% seen once. The specimen sequenced was peripheral blood. The receptors stem from a middle-aged man with active or convalescent COVID-19. The CDR3 runs from the conserved cysteine through the conserved F or W.

j_call | v_call | cdr3_aa
TRBJ2-3 | TRBV7-2 | CASSLARTSGGAVDTQYF
TRBJ1-1 | TRBV24-1 | CATSAHGTGPTEAFF
TRBJ1-2 | TRBV19 | CASSSPPGTGISKYGYTF
TRBJ2-1 | TRBV5-1 | CASSLGPGGNNEQFF
TRBJ1-1 | TRBV6-6 | CASSRNLNTEAFF
TRBJ2-5 | TRBV25-1 | CATARTETEETQYF
TRBJ1-1 | TRBV5-1 | CASSLGRGNTEAFF
TRBJ1-5 | TRBV6-5 | CASQTGYNQPQHF
TRBJ1-1 | TRBV30 | CAWRDQGRPGGEAFF
TRBJ1-3 | TRBV6-5 | CASSRGSTGNTIYF
TRBJ1-5 | TRBV3-1/TRBV3-2 | CASSQSTQGQPQHF
TRBJ2-5 | TRBV11-3 | CASSLPRLAGATRGETQYF
TRBJ1-4 | TRBV21-1 | CASRTRLGRREGEKLFF
TRBJ1-2 | TRBV28 | CASSLSGPWAGYTF